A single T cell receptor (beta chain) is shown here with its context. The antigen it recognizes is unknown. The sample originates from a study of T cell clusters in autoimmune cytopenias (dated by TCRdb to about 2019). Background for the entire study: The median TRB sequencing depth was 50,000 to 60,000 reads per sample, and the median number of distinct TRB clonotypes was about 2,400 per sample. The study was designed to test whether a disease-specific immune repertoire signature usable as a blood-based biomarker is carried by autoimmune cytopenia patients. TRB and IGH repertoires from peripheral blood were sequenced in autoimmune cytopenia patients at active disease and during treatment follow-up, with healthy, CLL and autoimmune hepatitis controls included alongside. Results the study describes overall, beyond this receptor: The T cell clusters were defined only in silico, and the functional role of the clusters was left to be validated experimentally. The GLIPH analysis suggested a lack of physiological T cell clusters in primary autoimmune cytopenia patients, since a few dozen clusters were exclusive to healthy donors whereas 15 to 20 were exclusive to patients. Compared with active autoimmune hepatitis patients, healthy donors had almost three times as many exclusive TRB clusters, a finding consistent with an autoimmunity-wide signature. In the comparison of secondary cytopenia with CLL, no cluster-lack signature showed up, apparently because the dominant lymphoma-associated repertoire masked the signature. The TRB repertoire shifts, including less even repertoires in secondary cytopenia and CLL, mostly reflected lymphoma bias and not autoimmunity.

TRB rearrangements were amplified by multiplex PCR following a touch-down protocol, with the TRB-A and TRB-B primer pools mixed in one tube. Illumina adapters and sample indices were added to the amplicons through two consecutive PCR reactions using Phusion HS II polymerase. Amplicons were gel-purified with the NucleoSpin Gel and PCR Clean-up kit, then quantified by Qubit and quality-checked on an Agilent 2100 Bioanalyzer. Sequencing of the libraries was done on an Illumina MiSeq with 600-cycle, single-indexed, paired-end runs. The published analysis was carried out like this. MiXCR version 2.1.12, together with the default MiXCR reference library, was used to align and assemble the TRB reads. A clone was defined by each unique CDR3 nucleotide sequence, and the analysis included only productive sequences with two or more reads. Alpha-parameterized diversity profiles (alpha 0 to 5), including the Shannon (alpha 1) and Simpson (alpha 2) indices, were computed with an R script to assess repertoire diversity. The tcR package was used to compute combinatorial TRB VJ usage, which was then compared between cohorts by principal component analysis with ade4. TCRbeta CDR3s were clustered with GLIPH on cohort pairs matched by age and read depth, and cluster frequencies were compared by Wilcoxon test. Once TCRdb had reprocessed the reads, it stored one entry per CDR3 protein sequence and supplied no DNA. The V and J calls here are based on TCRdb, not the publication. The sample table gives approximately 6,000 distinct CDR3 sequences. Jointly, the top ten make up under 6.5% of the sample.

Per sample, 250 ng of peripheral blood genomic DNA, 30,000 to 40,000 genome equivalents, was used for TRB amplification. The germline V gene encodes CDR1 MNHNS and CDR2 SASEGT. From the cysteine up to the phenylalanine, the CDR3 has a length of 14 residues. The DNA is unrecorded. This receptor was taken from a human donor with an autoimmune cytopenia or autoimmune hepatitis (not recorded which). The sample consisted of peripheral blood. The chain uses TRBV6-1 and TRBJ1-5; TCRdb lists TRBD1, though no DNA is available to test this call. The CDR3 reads CASSGRDRDQPQHF.